This TCR beta chain was captured by sequencing in a study of blood T cell repertoires in COVID-19. This clone came up once. The protocol was immunoSEQ multiplex PCR, while the TCRdb copy is restricted to in-frame clones and leaves out a portion. The sample contains about 26,000 clones, 85% to 90% of which appear only once. The sequencing input was peripheral blood. The source is a human donor in a cohort sampled during active COVID-19.

CDR3 DNA sequence: TGTGCCAGCAGCCTCGGACAGTCGGGTGTGGGTGAGCAGTTCTTC. Translation: CASSLGQSGVGEQFF. The J gene is TRBJ2-1, the V gene TRBV6-5; D is perhaps TRBD1 (6 bases). This CDR3 comprises 15 residues. Trimming removed 6 bases at V and 9 bases at J, with 21 bases between. Germline CDR1 reads MNHEY; CDR2 reads SVGAGI.